This TCR beta chain was recorded in a study of shared clonotypes between healthy human individuals. Whole-study context: CD8 memory received one plate per donor, CD8 naive two, CD4 memory three and CD4 naive three.

The J segment lost 5 bases and the V segment lost 5 bases, leaving 17 bases of the junction unmatched. This CDR3 is 18 amino acids long. CDR1 is SNHLY and CDR2 is FYNNEI in the germline V gene. This clone is a singleton in its sample. The data were produced by immunoSEQ multiplex PCR, yet TCRdb's version contains in-frame clones alone and is incomplete. The data hold about 2 million clones, with about 95% observed a single time. The rearrangement joins TRBV2 to TRBJ2-2; TRBD2 aligns across 7 bases. This clonotype originated in a man between 18 and 35 years old in good health. The specimen was naive CD4+ T cells sorted from blood. Documented subset: CD45RA+ positively selected. The CDR3 DNA sequence: TGTGCCAGCAGTCTTTACCCGAAAGCGGGATTTCTTACCGGGGAGCTGTTTTTT. It specifies CASSLYPKAGFLTGELFF. Full variable domain (rest looked up from reference TRBV2 and TRBJ2-2): EPEVTQTPSHQVTQMGQEVILRCVPISNHLYFYWYRQILGQKVEFLVSFYNNEISEKSEIFDDQFSVERPDGSNFTLKIRSTKLEDSAMYFCASSLYPKAGFLTGELFFGEGSRLTVL.